These T cell receptor beta chains were read from a single sample in a study. Each CDR3 protein gets one entry after TCRdb re-called the reads with MiXCR. This sample carries some 15,000 distinct CDR3 sequences, about 30% of them seen once, and the ten largest clones take 15% to 20%. Sequencing was performed on blood. These TCRs come from a human donor. Each CDR3 is given with its conserved first and last residue. A D gene is named only where the DNA matches it firmly. Part of the rows lack a size; the others show once, few, many or a class for expanded clones.

j_call v_call d_call clone_size cdr3_aa cdr3_nt
TRBJ2-1 TRBV4-3 - many CASSQYPSSYNEQFF TGCGCCAGCAGTCAATACCCGAGCTCCTACAATGAGCAGTTCTTC
TRBJ2-7 TRBV28 TRBD1 many CASSLAGTGLYEQYF TGTGCCAGCAGTTTGGCCGGGACAGGGCTCTACGAGCAGTACTTC
TRBJ1-1 TRBV29-1 - - CSSSISGRHGGISAFF TGCAGCAGTTCGATAAGCGGCCGCCATGGAGGGATCTCGGCTTTCTTT
TRBJ1-5 TRBV7-7 TRBD1 many CVPGTGGNQPQHF TGCGTACCCGGGACAGGGGGCAATCAGCCCCAGCATTTT
TRBJ1-2 TRBV4-3 - many CASSSQRTGNYGYTF TGCGCCAGCAGCTCCCAACGAACAGGGAACTATGGCTACACCTTC
TRBJ1-2 TRBV29-1 - medium-sized CSVGAGANYGYTF TGCAGCGTTGGTGCAGGTGCTAACTATGGCTACACCTTC
TRBJ1-2 TRBV4-3 - many CASSHQGINYGYTF TGCGCCAGCAGCCATCAAGGAATTAACTATGGCTACACCTTC
TRBJ2-7 TRBV20-1 - many CSARDEEGRDYEQYF TGCAGTGCTAGAGATGAAGAGGGCCGGGATTACGAGCAGTACTTC
TRBJ2-1 TRBV5-1 - many CASSLSEGYEQFF TGCGCCAGCAGCTTGTCGGAGGGGTATGAGCAGTTCTTC
TRBJ2-1 TRBV14 TRBD2 many CASSQSPGLAGYNEQFF TGTGCCAGCAGTCAAAGCCCGGGACTAGCGGGCTACAATGAGCAGTTCTTC
TRBJ2-7 TRBV28 - - CASSAVSSVGYSYEQYF TGTGCCAGCAGCGCCGTCTCTTCGGTGGGTTACTCCTACGAGCAGTACTTC
TRBJ2-7 TRBV3-1 - - CASRRQARCEQYF TGTGCCAGCCGCCGACAGGCCCGTTGCGAGCAGTACTTC
TRBJ1-6 TRBV4-3 - - CASSQGPDSPLHF TGCGCCAGCAGCCAAGGTCCCGATTCACCCCTCCACTTT
TRBJ2-1 TRBV4-3 TRBD2 - CASSRGGASSYNEQFF TGCGCCAGCAGCCGGGGGGGAGCAAGCTCCTACAATGAGCAGTTCTTC
TRBJ2-5 TRBV29-1 - medium-sized CSVELTAGETQYF TGCAGCGTTGAGCTAACCGCGGGGGAGACCCAGTACTTC
TRBJ2-2 TRBV6-4 - once CASSEGIVSGELFF TGTGCCAGCAGTGAAGGGATTGTTTCCGGGGAGCTGTTTTTT
TRBJ2-7 TRBV30 - medium-sized CAWSYGDGFEQYF TGTGCCTGGAGTTATGGGGACGGGTTCGAGCAGTACTTC
TRBJ1-2 TRBV4-3 - many CASSHLQTGNYGYTF TGCGCCAGCAGCCATCTCCAGACAGGCAACTATGGCTACACCTTC
TRBJ2-1 TRBV29-1 TRBD1 many CSVEDRDRAYNEQFF TGCAGCGTTGAAGACCGGGACAGGGCCTACAATGAGCAGTTCTTC
TRBJ2-7 TRBV4-3 - many CASSQESTYEQYF TGCGCCAGCAGCCAAGAGTCTACCTACGAGCAGTACTTC
TRBJ2-1 TRBV4-3 - - CASSEEAASYNEQFF TGCGCCAGCAGCGAGGAGGCAGCCTCCTACAATGAGCAGTTCTTC
TRBJ2-1 TRBV4-2 - many CASSQDLEGAIYNEQFF TGTGCCAGCAGCCAAGATCTGGAGGGAGCAATCTACAATGAGCAGTTCTTC
TRBJ2-5 TRBV4-3 TRBD2 - CASSQDARRGDTQYF TGCGCCAGCAGCCAAGATGCTAGGCGGGGGGACACCCAGTACTTC
TRBJ1-2 TRBV4-3 - - CASSQETGNYGYTF TGCGCCAGCAGCCAAGAAACAGGGAACTATGGCTACACCTTC
TRBJ2-7 TRBV4-1 - - CASSSISGRHGGSVNEQYF TGCGCCAGCAGTTCGATAAGCGGCCGCCATGGAGGGAGTGTCAACGAGCAGTACTTC
TRBJ1-1 TRBV29-1 TRBD1 - CSVAGGAEAFF TGCAGCGTTGCAGGGGGCGCTGAAGCTTTCTTT
TRBJ1-1 TRBV18 TRBD1 many CASSPPGTGRGTEAFF TGTGCCAGCTCACCGCCCGGGACAGGGAGGGGCACTGAAGCTTTCTTT
TRBJ2-7 TRBV18 - many CASSTGSPYEQYF TGTGCCAGCTCAACAGGGTCCCCCTACGAGCAGTACTTC
TRBJ2-5 TRBV29-1 - - CSVPTLQETQYF TGCAGCGTTCCGACCCTCCAAGAGACCCAGTACTTC
TRBJ2-3 TRBV4-3 - medium-sized CASSQARADTQYF TGCGCCAGCAGCCAAGCGAGGGCAGATACGCAGTATTTT
TRBJ2-7 TRBV4-1 - - CASSQDFLSSYEQYF TGCGCCAGCAGCCAAGACTTCCTCAGCTCCTACGAGCAGTACTTC